Below are 19 T cell receptor beta chains sequenced from a single sample in a study of lymphopenia after photon versus proton radiotherapy. The protocol was immunoSEQ multiplex PCR, while the TCRdb copy is restricted to in-frame clones and leaves out a portion. Of 65,000 to 90,000 clones listed, just under 95% are singletons. The sequencing here drew on peripheral blood, taken from a patient treated with photon-based radiotherapy. Receptors originate from a woman aged 35 to 49 with cholangiocarcinoma.

This rearrangement joins TRBV30 to TRBJ2-2, with D perhaps matching TRBD1 (6 bases). Germline loops: CDR1 GTSNPN, CDR2 SVGIG (reference sequence). This CDR3 has 14 residues. Trimming removed 4 bases at V and 1 base at J, with 10 bases between. The CDR3: CAWTGTRNTGELFF. The CDR3 coding sequence is TGTGCCTGGACCGGGACAAGGAACACCGGGGAGCTGTTTTTT.

J is TRBJ1-4 and V is TRBV5-1, with 9 bases aligning to TRBD1. The germline V gene has CDR1 SGHRS and CDR2 YFSETQ. This CDR3 is built from 15 residues. V was pared by 4 bases and J by 8 bases, with 9 bases of the junction left unmatched. The DNA for the CDR3 is TGCGCCAGCAGCATAGGACAGGGGTTCGACGAAAAACTGTTTTTT. Translated: CASSIGQGFDEKLFF.

The rearrangement links TRBV9 to TRBJ2-1, with a possible D match to TRBD2 (5 bases). This CDR3 has 12 amino acids. Germline assignment: CDR1 SGDLS and CDR2 YYNGEE. V lost 4 bases and J lost 6, with 8 bases in between. As DNA, the CDR3 is TGTGCCAGCAGCTCACTAGGCAATGAGCAGTTCTTC. Translation gives CASSSLGNEQFF.

The chain has TRBV9 and TRBJ2-3, with 11 bases lining up with TRBD2. This CDR3 region has 19 residues. The V gene's germline CDR1 is SGDLS and CDR2 YYNGEE. Germline trimming cut 4 bases from V and 4 bases from J; bases unmatched to any gene: 17. CDR3 bases: TGTGCCAGCAGCCCGTTGGAGGGTAGCGGGGGGGCGGGCGCAGATACGCAGTATTTT. Its protein is CASSPLEGSGGAGADTQYF.

The genes are TRBV27 and TRBJ2-1; 10 positions agree with TRBD1. CDR3 length equals 14 residues. After removal of 4 bases from V and 4 bases from J, the junction contained 1 base not matched to a gene. Germline lookup yields CDR1 MNHEY and CDR2 SMNVEV (reference sequence). The CDR3 spells CASSSGQGYNEQFF. DNA for the CDR3: TGTGCCAGCAGTTCGGGACAGGGGTACAATGAGCAGTTCTTC.

The V and J genes are TRBV10-2 and TRBJ1-5, with TRBD1 matching 7 bases. CDR3 length: 14 residues. The germline CDR1 and CDR2 sequences are WSHSY and SAAADI. V shed 5 bases and J 8 bases; nucleotides not matched to a gene: 9. CDR3 region: CASSSQQGFEPQHF. CDR3 nucleotides: TGCGCCAGCAGTAGCCAACAGGGGTTTGAGCCCCAGCATTTT.

The chain combines TRBV10-2 with TRBJ1-5; no firm D call. Trimming left V 2 bases short and J 4 bases short, with 9 bases between. CDR3 length equals 14 residues. Germline loops: CDR1 WSHSY, CDR2 SAAADI. In DNA form, the CDR3 reads TGCGCCAGCAGTGAGGGACGGGCGAATCAGCCCCAGCATTTT. It is translated as CASSEGRANQPQHF.

This rearrangement joins TRBV6-5 to TRBJ2-5; D not resolved. V lost 8 bases, J lost 5 bases, and 12 bases lay in between. Germline V gives CDR1 MNHEY, CDR2 SVGAGI. CDR3 length: 12 amino acids. The DNA for the CDR3 is TGTGCCAGCCGAATAGGGTCGGAGACCCAGTACTTC. Amino acid sequence: CASRIGSETQYF.

This clone was seen only once. This chain links TRBV27 with TRBJ2-5; D possibly matches TRBD1 or TRBD2 (5 bases each). The CDR3 sequence is 16 residues long. Trimming took 1 base from V and 4 from J, leaving 16 bases between them. Germline V gene lookup returns CDR1 MNHEY and CDR2 SMNVEV (reference sequence). CDR3 coding DNA: TGTGCCAGCAGTTTATTGGGGGATAGGCGAGGAGAGACCCAGTACTTC. Translation: CASSLLGDRRGETQYF.

The gene calls are TRBV7-8 and TRBJ2-3; D possibly uses TRBD1 or TRBD2 (7 bases each). Germline-derived CDR1 and CDR2 are SGHVS and FQNEAQ. The ends were cut back, 5 bases at V and 5 bases at J, with 20 bases in the middle. The CDR3 has 16 residues. In DNA form, the CDR3 reads TGTGCCAGCAGCCCCCGAGGGGGCGGGGGAGGAGATACGCAGTATTTT. As protein: CASSPRGGGGGDTQYF.

The V call is TRBV5-1, the J call TRBJ2-6, with D possibly matching TRBD1 (6 bases). CDR3 length equals 16 residues. Trimming took 4 bases from V and 4 from J, leaving 15 bases between them. In germline, CDR1 is SGHRS, CDR2 YFSETQ. In DNA form, the CDR3 reads TGCGCCAGCAGCGTCATGGGGGCGCCCGGGGCCAACGTCCTGACTTTC. Amino acid sequence: CASSVMGAPGANVLTF.

The V gene is TRBV19, the J gene TRBJ1-1; TRBD1 is a possible D gene (6 bases). Germline-derived CDR1 and CDR2 are LNHDA and SQIVND (reference sequence). This CDR3 is 16 amino acids long. The germline V and J ends were trimmed by 3 bases and 1 base, with 15 bases remaining between them. CDR3 region: CASSMPRGGGNTEAFF. CDR3 bases: TGTGCCAGTAGTATGCCCCGAGGGGGGGGGAACACTGAAGCTTTCTTT.

This chain connects TRBV27 to TRBJ2-7, with D tentatively TRBD1 or TRBD2 (5 bases each). CDR3 length equals 13 residues. Germline V gene data show CDR1 as MNHEY and CDR2 as SMNVEV (reference sequence). V dropped 6 bases and J dropped 2 bases, with 11 bases sitting between them. The CDR3 region is CASRLQGAYEQYF. Written as DNA, the CDR3 is TGTGCCAGCAGATTGCAGGGAGCCTACGAGCAGTACTTC.

The chain has TRBV7-9 and TRBJ1-5; D unclear. There are 14 residues in the CDR3. V shed 1 base and J shed 4 bases, with 8 bases lying between them. Germline values: CDR1 SEHNR, CDR2 FQNEAQ (reference sequence). CDR3 region: CASSLGSANQPQHF. CDR3 DNA sequence: TGTGCCAGCAGCTTAGGGTCAGCTAATCAGCCCCAGCATTTT.

This chain connects TRBV14 to TRBJ1-2; 7 nucleotides agree with TRBD1. CDR3 size: 14 residues. Germline-derived CDR1 and CDR2 are SGHDN and FVKESK. V lost 3 bases to trimming and J lost 8 bases; unmatched junction nucleotides: 9. CDR3 sequence (DNA): TGTGCCAGCAGCCAGTCGCAGGGGGTAGGCGGCTACACCTTC. Protein sequence: CASSQSQGVGGYTF.

This clone was seen a single time. The V and J genes are TRBV5-5 and TRBJ1-2; D is ambiguous. Per germline, CDR1 SGHKS and CDR2 YYEKEE (reference sequence). This CDR3 is 13 amino acids long. Deletions cut 4 bases from V and 3 bases from J, with 10 bases between. CDR3 region: CASSETDYYGYTF. CDR3 coding DNA: TGTGCCAGCAGCGAGACGGACTACTATGGCTACACCTTC.

The V call is TRBV7-9, the J call TRBJ1-3, with 11 bases identical to TRBD1. J lost 3 bases, V lost 1 base, and 11 bases had no gene match. The CDR3 spans 19 residues. The germline V gene has CDR1 SEHNR and CDR2 FQNEAQ (reference sequence). CDR3 in DNA: TGTGCCAGCAGCTTAGATGGGACAGGGGGAGACTCGGATGGAAACACCATATATTTT. Translated: CASSLDGTGGDSDGNTIYF. Complete variable domain (other parts from reference TRBV7-9 and TRBJ1-3): DTGVSQNPRHKITKRGQNVTFRCDPISEHNRLYWYRQTLGQGPEFLTYFQNEAQLEKSRLLSDRFSAERPKGSFSTLEIQRTEQGDSAMYLCASSLDGTGGDSDGNTIYFGEGSWLTVV.

The sample holds one count of this clone. The chain recombines TRBV30 with TRBJ1-1; 9 bases agree with TRBD1. CDR1 GTSNPN and CDR2 SVGIG come from the germline V gene (reference sequence). This CDR3 has 16 residues. V lost 2 bases and J lost 4; bases outside the gene matches: 11. CDR3 coding DNA: TGTGCCTGGAGTCCTCCCCCGGGACAGGGAGGCACTGAAGCTTTCTTT. Its translation is CAWSPPPGQGGTEAFF.

The chain links TRBV30 to TRBJ2-7; 11 bases fit TRBD2. With 5 bases clipped from V and 2 bases from J, the junction kept 11 bases outside the gene matches. CDR3 length equals 16 residues. The germline gives CDR1 GTSNPN, CDR2 SVGIG (reference sequence). CDR3 protein: CAWSGTSGRGTYEQYF. CDR3 nucleotides: TGTGCCTGGTCCGGGACTAGCGGAAGGGGGACCTACGAGCAGTACTTC.